A selection of T cell receptor beta chains follows, all from one sample in a study of blood T cell repertoires in COVID-19. This table comes from immunoSEQ multiplex PCR, and its TCRdb copy is limited to in-frame clones, with some not included. The sample yields a few hundred thousand clones, approximately 83% seen once. The sequencing input was PBMCs or T cells enriched from blood (not recorded which). The source of these receptors is a woman aged 45-65 years who had recovered from COVID-19. Both conserved end residues are part of each CDR3. A D gene is named only where the DNA matches it firmly. Clone sizes are given selectively: once, few, many, or a class where the clone is expanded.

d_call	v_call	j_call	clone_size	cdr3_aa	cdr3_nt
TRBD1	TRBV6-1	TRBJ1-6	NA	CASSEQGGNSPLHF	TGTGCCAGCAGTGAACAGGGGGGCAATTCACCCCTCCACTTT
TRBD2	TRBV7-9	TRBJ2-2	NA	CASSPRLAGDLTGKELFF	TGTGCCAGCAGCCCCCGACTAGCGGGAGATCTCACCGGAAAGGAGCTGTTTTTT
TRBD2	TRBV27	TRBJ2-7	NA	CASSSPLAGNNEQYF	TGTGCCAGCAGTTCCCCACTAGCGGGAAACAACGAGCAGTACTTC
NA	TRBV23-1	TRBJ1-3	NA	CASSQWGRNSGNTIYF	TGCGCCAGCAGTCAATGGGGCAGAAACTCTGGAAACACCATATATTTT
TRBD1	TRBV5-1	TRBJ1-1	NA	CASSLTGDGEAFF	TGCGCCAGCAGCTTGACAGGGGATGGAGAAGCTTTCTTT
TRBD1	TRBV11-2	TRBJ1-1	once	CASRERGQPNTEAFF	TGTGCCAGCAGGGAAAGGGGACAGCCGAACACTGAAGCTTTCTTT
NA	TRBV7-6	TRBJ2-3	NA	CASSLARAGSTDTQYF	TGTGCCAGCAGCTTAGCGAGGGCGGGCAGCACAGATACGCAGTATTTT
NA	TRBV6-5	TRBJ2-3	few	CASSYGRPDTQYF	TGTGCCAGCAGTTACGGGCGCCCGGATACGCAGTATTTT
NA	TRBV28	TRBJ2-2	NA	CASSLVQNTGELFF	TGTGCCAGCAGTTTAGTCCAGAACACCGGGGAGCTGTTTTTT
NA	TRBV7-9	TRBJ2-1	NA	CASSSTGFF	TGTGCCAGCAGCTCTACGGGGTTCTTC
NA	TRBV28	TRBJ2-7	NA	CASSLGQGYEQYF	TGTGCCAGCAGTTTAGGGCAGGGTTACGAGCAGTACTTC
TRBD2	TRBV7-3	TRBJ2-1	NA	CASSLGTSGRNEQFF	TGTGCCAGCAGCCTTGGGACTAGCGGGAGAAATGAGCAGTTCTTC
NA	TRBV4-1	TRBJ2-2	NA	CASSQTDSNTGELFF	TGCGCCAGCAGCCAGACCGACAGTAACACCGGGGAGCTGTTTTTT
TRBD2	TRBV5-1	TRBJ2-3	NA	CASSPHAWRGELLTDTQYF	TGCGCCAGCAGCCCGCACGCATGGCGGGGGGAGTTGTTAACAGATACGCAGTATTTT
NA	TRBV28	TRBJ2-6	once	CAIASGANVLTF	TGTGCCATCGCGTCTGGGGCCAACGTCCTGACTTTC
NA	TRBV2	TRBJ1-6	NA	CASSEAHPGTTSSYNSPLHF	TGTGCCAGCAGTGAAGCCCACCCGGGGACAACAAGCTCCTATAATTCACCCCTCCACTTT
NA	TRBV13	TRBJ2-7	few	CASSFSTSYYEQYF	TGTGCCAGCAGCTTCTCAACTTCTTACTACGAGCAGTACTTC
TRBD2	TRBV11-2	TRBJ2-3	few	CASSFSGSTDTQYF	TGTGCCAGCAGCTTTAGCGGGAGCACAGATACGCAGTATTTT
NA	TRBV24-1	TRBJ2-1	NA	CATSDLRGAGGEQFF	TGTGCCACCAGTGATTTACGGGGGGCTGGTGGTGAGCAGTTCTTC
TRBD1	TRBV27	TRBJ2-1	once	CASSPWTGSSYNEQFF	TGTGCCAGCAGTCCCTGGACAGGGAGCTCCTACAATGAGCAGTTCTTC
TRBD2	TRBV27	TRBJ2-7	NA	CASSPWTSGSYEQYF	TGTGCCAGCAGCCCCTGGACTAGCGGAAGCTACGAGCAGTACTTC
TRBD2	TRBV3-1/TRBV3-2	TRBJ2-7	NA	CASSQDLTSGSYEQYF	TGTGCCAGCAGCCAAGATCTGACTAGCGGGAGCTACGAGCAGTACTTC
NA	TRBV2	TRBJ2-7	NA	CASSGGTGWEQYF	TGTGCCAGCAGCGGCGGGACGGGGTGGGAGCAGTACTTC
NA	TRBV6-5	TRBJ1-3	NA	CASMRQSSSGNTIYF	TGTGCCAGCATGCGACAGTCGAGCTCTGGAAACACCATATATTTT
NA	TRBV6-5	TRBJ2-5	NA	CASSLRVQETQYF	TGTGCCAGCAGTTTGAGGGTCCAAGAGACCCAGTACTTC
NA	TRBV5-1	TRBJ2-3	NA	CASMTGLSTDTQYF	TGCGCCAGCATGACAGGCCTTAGCACAGATACGCAGTATTTT
NA	TRBV12-3/TRBV12-4	TRBJ2-7	once	CASSFRTDYEQYF	TGTGCCAGCAGCTTCAGGACAGACTACGAGCAGTACTTC
NA	TRBV6-1	TRBJ2-7	NA	CASSEGLSYEQYF	TGTGCCAGCAGTGAGGGACTTTCCTACGAGCAGTACTTC
TRBD1	TRBV19	TRBJ1-1	NA	CASSILQGAGGTEAFF	TGTGCCAGTAGTATCCTGCAGGGGGCAGGGGGAACTGAAGCTTTCTTT
TRBD1	TRBV27	TRBJ2-5	NA	CASRADRGLSETQYF	TGTGCCAGCAGAGCTGACAGGGGGCTGAGCGAGACCCAGTACTTC
TRBD2	TRBV7-9	TRBJ2-3	NA	CASSLSGSSDTQYF	TGTGCCAGCAGCCTTAGCGGGAGCAGCGATACGCAGTATTTT
NA	TRBV11-2	TRBJ2-7	NA	CASSLERSGIGYEQYF	TGTGCCAGCAGCTTAGAGAGGTCAGGGATAGGGTACGAGCAGTACTTC
TRBD1	TRBV5-1	TRBJ2-5	few	CASSLNTGGAETQYF	TGCGCCAGCAGCTTAAATACAGGGGGCGCCGAGACCCAGTACTTC
TRBD1	TRBV30	TRBJ1-1	once	CAWSGSGGSAEAFF	TGTGCCTGGAGTGGGTCAGGGGGCTCCGCTGAAGCTTTCTTT
NA	TRBV18	TRBJ1-4	NA	CASSPPGAVGEKLFF	TGTGCCAGCTCACCACCGGGGGCCGTGGGTGAAAAACTGTTTTTT
NA	TRBV5-6	TRBJ2-6	NA	CASSFGSGQGANVLTF	TGTGCCAGCAGCTTCGGGTCGGGTCAAGGGGCCAACGTCCTGACTTTC
TRBD1	TRBV28	TRBJ1-1	NA	CASRETGTLNTEAFF	TGTGCCAGCAGAGAGACAGGGACATTGAACACTGAAGCTTTCTTT
NA	TRBV7-2	TRBJ1-1	NA	CASSLERDKSEAFF	TGTGCCAGCAGCTTAGAGAGGGATAAAAGTGAAGCTTTCTTT
NA	TRBV28	TRBJ1-1	NA	CASSTGQMDTEAFF	TGTGCCAGCAGTACGGGACAAATGGATACTGAAGCTTTCTTT
NA	TRBV18	TRBJ1-1	NA	CASSPAGMGWDTEAFF	TGTGCCAGCTCACCTGCAGGGATGGGGTGGGACACTGAAGCTTTCTTT
NA	TRBV25-1	TRBJ1-3	NA	CASSGGDLSGNTIYF	TGTGCCAGCTCTGGGGGGGACCTTTCTGGAAACACCATATATTTT
NA	TRBV11-2	TRBJ2-2	NA	CASSLTVANGELFF	TGTGCCAGCAGCTTGACAGTCGCGAACGGGGAGCTGTTTTTT
NA	TRBV7-6	TRBJ1-5	NA	CASSASPTRGRYSNQPQHF	TGTGCCAGCAGCGCAAGCCCCACCAGGGGACGTTATAGCAATCAGCCCCAGCATTTT
NA	TRBV6-5	TRBJ1-2	NA	CASSYSTGTVYGYTF	TGTGCCAGCAGTTACTCGACGGGGACTGTCTATGGCTACACCTTC
NA	TRBV7-9	TRBJ1-2	once	CASTQGDSYGYTF	TGTGCCAGCACCCAGGGCGACAGCTATGGCTACACCTTC
TRBD2	TRBV27	TRBJ2-2	NA	CASSLVFRTSGIRAGELFF	TGTGCCAGCAGTTTGGTTTTTCGGACTAGCGGGATCAGGGCCGGGGAGCTGTTTTTT
TRBD2	TRBV5-1	TRBJ2-7	NA	CASSWSRDYGEQYF	TGCGCCAGCAGCTGGAGTAGGGACTACGGGGAGCAGTACTTC
TRBD2	TRBV6-6	TRBJ2-1	NA	CASSTPGLAGYNEQFF	TGTGCCAGCAGTACCCCCGGACTAGCGGGGTACAATGAGCAGTTCTTC
NA	TRBV5-1	TRBJ2-1	NA	CASSLLESPNNEQFF	TGCGCCAGCAGCTTGTTGGAGTCCCCAAACAATGAGCAGTTCTTC
NA	TRBV14	TRBJ2-1	NA	CASSQDERTEQFF	TGTGCCAGCAGCCAAGATGAGCGCACTGAGCAGTTCTTC